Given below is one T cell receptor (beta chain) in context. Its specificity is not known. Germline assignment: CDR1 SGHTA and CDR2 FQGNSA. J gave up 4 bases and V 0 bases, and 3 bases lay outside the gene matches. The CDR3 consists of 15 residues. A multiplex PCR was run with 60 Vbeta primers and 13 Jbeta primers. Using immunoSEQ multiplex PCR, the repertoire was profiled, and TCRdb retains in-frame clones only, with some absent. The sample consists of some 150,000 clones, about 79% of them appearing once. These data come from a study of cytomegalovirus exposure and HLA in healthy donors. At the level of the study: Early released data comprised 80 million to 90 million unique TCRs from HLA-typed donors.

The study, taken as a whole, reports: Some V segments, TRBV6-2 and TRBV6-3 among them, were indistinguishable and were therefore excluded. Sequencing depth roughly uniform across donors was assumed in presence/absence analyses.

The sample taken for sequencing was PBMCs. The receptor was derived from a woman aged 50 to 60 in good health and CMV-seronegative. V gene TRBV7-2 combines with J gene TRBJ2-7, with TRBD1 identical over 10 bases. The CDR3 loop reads CASSLALDRGYEQYF. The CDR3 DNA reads TGTGCCAGCAGCTTAGCCTTGGACAGGGGGTACGAGCAGTACTTC. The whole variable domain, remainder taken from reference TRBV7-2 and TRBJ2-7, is GAGVSQSPSNKVTEKGKDVELRCDPISGHTALYWYRQSLGQGLEFLIYFQGNSAPDKSGLPSDRFSAERTGGSVSTLTIQRTQQEDSAVYLCASSLALDRGYEQYFGPGTRLTVT.